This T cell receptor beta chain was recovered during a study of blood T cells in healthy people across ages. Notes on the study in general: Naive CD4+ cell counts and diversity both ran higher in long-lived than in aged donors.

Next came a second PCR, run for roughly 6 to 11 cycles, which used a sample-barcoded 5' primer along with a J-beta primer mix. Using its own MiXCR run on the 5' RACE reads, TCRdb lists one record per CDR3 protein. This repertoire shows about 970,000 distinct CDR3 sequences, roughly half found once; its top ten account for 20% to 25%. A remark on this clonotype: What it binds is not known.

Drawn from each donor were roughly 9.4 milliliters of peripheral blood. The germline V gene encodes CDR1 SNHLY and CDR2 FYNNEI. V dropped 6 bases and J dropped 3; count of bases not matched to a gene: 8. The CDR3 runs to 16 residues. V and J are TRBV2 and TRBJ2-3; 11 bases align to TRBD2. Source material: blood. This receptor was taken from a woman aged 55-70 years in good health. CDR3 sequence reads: CASSLGTSGHTDTQYF. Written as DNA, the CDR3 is TGTGCCAGCAGCCTCGGGACTAGCGGACATACAGATACGCAGTATTTT.